The T cell receptor (beta chain) described here comes from a study of T cell repertoires in cytomegalovirus infection. Overall study: The authors relied on CMV epitopes, both recently identified HLA-C-restricted and well-studied HLA-B-restricted. Public TCR beta signatures indicated both CMV infection and matching HLA type.

In this sample, this clonotype turned up a few times. No antigen is known for it. Study results and caveats: Clonotypes of TCR beta that were HLA-C-restricted and CMV-specific dominated the ex vivo response. Adding up the frequency of public TCR beta families identified people who carried CMV plus the relevant HLA.

TCRdb itself ran the reads through MiXCR, one entry per CDR3 protein. Seen here are approximately 590,000 distinct CDR3 sequences, just under 40% observed once, and the top ten hold about 46%. Germline CDR1 and CDR2: SEHNR and FQNEAQ (reference sequence). V was clipped by 4 bases and J by 3 bases; unmatched bases: 6. CDR3 size: 15 residues. The chain has TRBV7-9 and TRBJ2-7; 10 positions match TRBD1. Sequencing was performed on cultured PBMCs, taken from culture after CMV antigen stimulation. This TCR derives from a human donor in good health (CMV status not recorded). Some clones in this sample may be carry-over from other donors' samples. The CDR3 protein is CASSYRGTGVYEQYF. The CDR3 DNA reads TGTGCCAGCAGCTACCGCGGGACAGGGGTCTACGAGCAGTACTTC.